This paragraph reports one T cell receptor beta chain. Its cognate antigen is unknown. From germline, CDR1 is GTSNPN and CDR2 SVGIG (reference sequence). Trimming stripped 2 bases from V and 5 bases from J, with 10 bases between. The CDR3 is 13 amino acids. The sample is drawn from a study of T cell responses to AZD1222 COVID-19 vaccine. Study-wide results and caveats: Of spike-specific TCRs, nearly half reportedly target regions left unmutated in variants.

The assay was immunoSEQ multiplex PCR, and TCRdb's table has in-frame clones only and misses some. Among about 150,000 clones listed, around 88% were seen once. The clonotype comes from an adult in good health. The input for sequencing was peripheral blood, taken on day 0 of AZD1222 vaccination. This chain links TRBV30 with TRBJ1-5; D not resolved. The CDR3 reads CAWSSGRDQPQHF. Written as DNA, the CDR3 is TGTGCCTGGAGTAGCGGGAGGGATCAGCCCCAGCATTTT.